What follows is one T cell receptor (beta chain) and its context. Profiled with immunoSEQ multiplex PCR; TCRdb holds only in-frame clones, not every one. Of about 52,000 clones listed, approximately 80% are singletons. This specimen comes from a study of PD-L1 blockade in urothelial cancer. In germline, CDR1 is LNHNV, CDR2 YYDKDF (reference sequence). V was pared by 5 bases and J by 1 base, with 14 bases between. The CDR3 extends over 15 amino acids. The material sequenced was PBMCs, taken around atezolizumab (anti-PD-L1) treatment. The chain joins TRBV15 to TRBJ1-1; D is possibly TRBD1 (5 bases). The receptor's source is a man aged 65 to 85 with urothelial cancer. CDR3 bases: TGTGCCACCAGCCCGTCTGTGGACAAGAACACTGAAGCTTTCTTT. Its translation is CATSPSVDKNTEAFF.